This T cell receptor (beta chain) was obtained from a study of T cells in localized non-small cell lung cancer. The uninvolved lung lay at least 2 cm from the tumor margin and lacked atypia. Produced via immunoSEQ multiplex PCR; TCRdb's table is partial and in-frame only. The repertoire holds more than 1,500 clones, with 35% to 40% as singletons. As regards this clone: Its antigen is unidentified.

Germline loops: CDR1 SGHNT, CDR2 YENEEA. The CDR3 spans 14 residues. V shed 2 bases and J shed 5 bases, with 9 bases lying between them. Findings and caveats of the study: Adjacent uninvolved lung tissue had the highest T cell clonality, exceeding tumor. In adjacent lung appeared a median around 56 of the top 100 tumor clones.

This receptor was obtained from a woman aged 35 to 69 with stage II lung adenocarcinoma. The sequenced sample was normal lung tissue next to the tumor, obtained before any cancer treatment. The chain carries TRBV11-3 and TRBJ2-2; unclear D gene. The CDR3 DNA sequence: TGTGCCAGCAGCTTAAATTCGGTTACCGGGGAGCTGTTTTTT. This translates into CASSLNSVTGELFF. The whole variable domain, remainder taken from reference TRBV11-3 and TRBJ2-2, is EAGVVQSPRYKIIEKKQPVAFWCNPISGHNTLYWYLQNLGQGPELLIRYENEEAVDDSQLPKDRFSAERLKGVDSTLKIQPAELGDSAVYLCASSLNSVTGELFFGEGSRLTVL.